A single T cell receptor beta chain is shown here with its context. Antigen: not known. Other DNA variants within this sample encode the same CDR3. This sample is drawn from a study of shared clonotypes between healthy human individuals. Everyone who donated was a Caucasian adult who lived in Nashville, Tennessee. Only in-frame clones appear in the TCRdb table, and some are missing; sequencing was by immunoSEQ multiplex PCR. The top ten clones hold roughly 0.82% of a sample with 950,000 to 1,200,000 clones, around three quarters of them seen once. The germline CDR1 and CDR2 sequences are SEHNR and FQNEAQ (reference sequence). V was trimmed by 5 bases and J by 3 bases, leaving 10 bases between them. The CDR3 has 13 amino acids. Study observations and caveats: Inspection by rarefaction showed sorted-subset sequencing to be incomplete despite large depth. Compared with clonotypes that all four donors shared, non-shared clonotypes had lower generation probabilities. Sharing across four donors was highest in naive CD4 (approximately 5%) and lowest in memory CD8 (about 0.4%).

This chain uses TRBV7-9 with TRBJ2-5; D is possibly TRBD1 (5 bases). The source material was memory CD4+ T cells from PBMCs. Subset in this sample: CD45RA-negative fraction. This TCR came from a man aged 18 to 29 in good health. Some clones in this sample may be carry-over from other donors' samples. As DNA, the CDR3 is TGTGCCAGCAGCCCTGGGGCGAAAGAGACCCAGTACTTC. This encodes CASSPGAKETQYF.